These 7 T cell receptor beta chains were all obtained from the same sample, sequenced in a study of post-analysis software for immune sequencing data. The study, taken as a whole, reports: When patients were compared with controls, a handful of TRBV segments were more frequent, TRBV5-6, TRBV5-1 and TRBV20-1 among them.

These receptors have no identified antigens. Presence of unique molecular identifiers characterized the TCR beta cDNA libraries. TCRdb passed the PCR reads through MiXCR, listing each CDR3 protein once. The repertoire holds about 770,000 distinct CDR3 sequences, with 46% as singletons. The sample taken for sequencing was blood. The receptors shown here come from a girl aged 10 to 17 with multiple sclerosis.

CDR3 bases: TGTGCCAGCAGCCAAGATGGCAGGGCTTTGTACGAGCAGTACTTC. Translating gives CASSQDGRALYEQYF. This chain connects TRBV3-1 to TRBJ2-7; tentatively, D is TRBD1 (5 bases). The V end lost 0 bases, the J end lost 4 bases, and 13 bases lay between the germline ends. CDR3 size: 15 residues. CDR1 and CDR2 (germline): LGHDT, YNNKEL (reference sequence).

The chain employs TRBV20-1 and TRBJ2-5; no clear D gene. This CDR3 region has 14 residues. Germline V gene sequence: CDR1 DFQATT, CDR2 SNEGSKA (reference sequence). The ends were cut back, 5 bases at V and 5 bases at J, with 18 bases in the middle. Here the CDR3 DNA reads TGCAGTGCTTTACGTGGCCCCGGGCCCGAGACCCAGTACTTC. Its translation is CSALRGPGPETQYF.

In this sample, this clonotype turned up a few times. V is TRBV15 and J is TRBJ2-7; tentatively, D is TRBD2 (5 bases). Germline values: CDR1 LNHNV, CDR2 YYDKDF (reference sequence). Trimming removed 1 base at V and 2 bases at J, with 15 bases between. There are 16 residues in the CDR3. CDR3 DNA: TGTGCCACCAGCAGAGTCCCGCTAGCAGGAGCCTACGAGCAGTACTTC. Translated, it gives CATSRVPLAGAYEQYF.

The V call is TRBV28, the J call TRBJ2-3; possible D gene TRBD1, 6 bases. The CDR3 contains 16 residues. The germline V and J ends were trimmed by 3 bases and 2 bases, with 15 bases remaining between them. The germline CDR1 and CDR2 sequences are MDHEN and SYDVKM. CDR3 protein: CASSFSGTRYTDTQYF. CDR3 nucleotides: TGTGCCAGCAGTTTTTCCGGGACACGGTACACAGATACGCAGTATTTT.

This sequence joins TRBV10-3 and TRBJ2-4; TRBD1 aligns across 9 bases. The tail of the sequence fits TRBJ2-7 better, so the J call may be wrong. The germline V gene encodes CDR1 ENHRY and CDR2 SYGVKD. This CDR3 region has 14 residues. As DNA, the CDR3 is TGTGCCATCAGTAGGACAGGGGACACCTACGAGCAGTACTTC. Amino acids: CAISRTGDTYEQYF.

The chain recombines TRBV7-2 with TRBJ2-4; D could derive from TRBD1 or TRBD2 (5 bases each). CDR1 and CDR2 (germline): SGHTA, FQGNSA. V lost 1 base, J lost 7 bases, and 14 bases lay in between. This CDR3 contains 15 residues. The CDR3 coding sequence is TGTGCCAGCAGCTTAGTCTGGGACGTTGGGAACATTCAGTACTTC. It specifies CASSLVWDVGNIQYF.

This chain joins TRBV28 and TRBJ2-7, with D possibly TRBD2 on 5 matching bases. V gave up 3 bases and J gave up 2 bases, with 11 bases separating them. CDR1 MDHEN and CDR2 SYDVKM come from the germline V gene. The CDR3 loop spans 14 amino acids. The DNA for the CDR3 is TGTGCCAGCAGTTTTGGGCGGGCCCCCTACGAGCAGTACTTC. Protein: CASSFGRAPYEQYF.